The entry that follows covers one T cell receptor beta chain sequence. This clonotype has only a few counts. The specificity of this receptor is unknown. Base qualities are missing; no much larger clone stands one base away. The data originate from a study of T-cell reconstitution after alpha-beta-depleted transplantation in children listed by TCRdb under 2016. About the study as a whole: T-cell immune reconstitution after TCRalphabeta/CD19-depleted allogeneic hematopoietic cell transplantation in children was quantitatively tracked in the study by means of TCR repertoire profiling. What the work shows at the level of the full study, not this receptor alone: The frequencies of hyperexpanded clones fell over the following months, and after one year, T-cell counts and TCRbeta diversity were mostly attributed to newly produced T cells. The high TCRbeta diversity at day 60 in some patients was ascribed to recipient T cells and intrathymic progenitors that had survived conditioning. About two months after transplant, the apparently early recovery of alphabetaT-cell counts reportedly depended on just several hundred clones that had expanded rapidly and came from non-depleted graft cells.

Reading the label with the study, this specimen's treatment or condition is: allogeneic hematopoietic cell transplantation with graft depleted of TCRalphabeta T cells and CD19 B cells. TCRalphabeta/CD19-depleted allogeneic hematopoietic cell grafts were given to the transplant recipients, all of whom were children. Taken from cysteine to phenylalanine, the CDR3 has 17 residues. The CDR3 DNA has 51 bases and is translated from base 1. Here V drops 1 base and J drops 7 bases, and the junction holds 11 bases not matched to any gene. Receptor libraries were prepared by PCR. Sequencing took place on an Illumina HiSeq 2500. TCR library preparation used molecular barcoding, with unique molecular identifiers applied to normalize quantification of the TCRbeta repertoire. TCRdb trimmed public reads at Q25 via fastp, called clones via MiXCR and kept in-frame beta chains. Each entry merges the rows of one CDR3 protein and shows their most common DNA and genes. In this sample the table shows some 110,000 distinct CDR3 sequences, 9% to 12% of which occur a single time. The top ten clones comprise around 34% of the sample.

The sequencing used PBMCs, collected before TCRalphabeta/CD19-depleted stem cell transplant. The chain joins TRBV12-3 or TRBV12-4 to TRBJ2-1; TRBD2 matches 9 bases in the middle. The TCR originated in a boy aged 2 to 10 with acute lymphoblastic leukemia, due to receive a stem cell transplant. CDR3 region: CASSLGLAVLPGNEQFF. DNA sequence: TGTGCCAGCAGTTTAGGACTAGCGGTCCTCCCTGGGAATGAGCAGTTCTTC.